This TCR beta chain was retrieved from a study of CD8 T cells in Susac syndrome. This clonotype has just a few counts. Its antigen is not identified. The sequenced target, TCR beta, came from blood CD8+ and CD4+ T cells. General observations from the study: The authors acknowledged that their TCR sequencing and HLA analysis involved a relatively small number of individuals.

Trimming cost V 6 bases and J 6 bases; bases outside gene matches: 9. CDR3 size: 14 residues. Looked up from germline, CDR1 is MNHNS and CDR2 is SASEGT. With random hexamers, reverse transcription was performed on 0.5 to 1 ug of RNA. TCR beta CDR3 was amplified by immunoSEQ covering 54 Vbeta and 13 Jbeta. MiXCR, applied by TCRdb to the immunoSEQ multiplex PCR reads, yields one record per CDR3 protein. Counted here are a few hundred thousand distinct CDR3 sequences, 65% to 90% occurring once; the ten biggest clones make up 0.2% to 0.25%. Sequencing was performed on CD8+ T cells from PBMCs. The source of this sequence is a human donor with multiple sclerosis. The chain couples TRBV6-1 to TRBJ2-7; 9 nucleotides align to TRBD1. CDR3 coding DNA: TGTGCCAGCAGGCCGGGACAGGGTCATCTCGAGCAGTACTTC. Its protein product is CASRPGQGHLEQYF.